A single count supports the clone carrying this T cell receptor (beta chain). The antigen is undetermined. Some 30,000 T cell genomes, or roughly 200 ng DNA, went into the sorted-subset replicate PCRs. Sequencing used immunoSEQ multiplex PCR; TCRdb keeps in-frame clones, though not all of them. The table lists about 2.4 million clones, 90% to 95% of them singletons, with 0.36% in the top ten. This sample was taken from a study of shared clonotypes between healthy human individuals. Study-wide points: A handful of donors shared approximately 5% of their naive CD4 clonotypes. Clonotypes shared by all four donors outscored non-shared clonotypes in generation probability.

The germline V gene has CDR1 KGHSH and CDR2 LQKENI. V was trimmed by 1 base and J by 6 bases, leaving 25 bases between them. The CDR3 is 18 residues long. The TCR sequence derives from a man aged 18 to 29 in good health. Some clones in this sample may be carry-over from other donors' samples. The sample consisted of naive CD4+ T cells from PBMCs. Subset in this sample: CD45RA+ positively selected. The gene calls are TRBV18 and TRBJ2-7, with a possible D match to TRBD2 (7 bases). CDR3 residues: CASSPQNSGAGAASEQYF. The CDR3, as DNA: TGTGCCAGCTCACCACAAAATTCGGGTGCGGGGGCGGCGTCCGAGCAGTACTTC.